Listed below are T cell receptor beta chains from one sample, sequenced in a study of shared clonotypes between healthy human individuals. The data were produced by immunoSEQ multiplex PCR, yet TCRdb's version contains in-frame clones alone and is incomplete. This table has more than 2,000,000 clones, 85% to 95% appearing once. Sequenced material: naive CD4+ T cells from PBMCs. Receptors originate from a young man in good health. Some clones in this sample may be carry-over from other donors' samples. Both conserved end residues are part of each CDR3. D genes are given only for firm matches. Some rows have no size entry. The others give once, few or many, or a class for an expanded clone.

cdr3_nt: TGTGCCAGTAGAGAACAGGACAGGGCCAATGGCTACACCTTC
cdr3_aa: CASREQDRANGYTF
v_call: TRBV19
j_call: TRBJ1-2
clone_size: NA
d_call: TRBD1

cdr3_nt: TGTGCCACTTATAGCGGGATGGCTCCCTACGAGCAGTACTTC
cdr3_aa: CATYSGMAPYEQYF
v_call: TRBV6-6
j_call: TRBJ2-7
clone_size: NA
d_call: TRBD2

cdr3_nt: TGTGCCAGCAGTGAAGAGATAGTCAGGGCTGGCATTCAGTACTTC
cdr3_aa: CASSEEIVRAGIQYF
v_call: TRBV6-1
j_call: TRBJ2-4
clone_size: NA
d_call: NA

cdr3_nt: TGTGCCAGCAGCCCGGCCCCTACTGGTACTAGCACAGATACGCAGTATTTT
cdr3_aa: CASSPAPTGTSTDTQYF
v_call: TRBV5-5
j_call: TRBJ2-3
clone_size: NA
d_call: NA

cdr3_nt: TGTGCCAGCAGCAAAGACGCGGCGGGACCCGGTAATGAGCAGTTCTTC
cdr3_aa: CASSKDAAGPGNEQFF
v_call: TRBV21-1
j_call: TRBJ2-1
clone_size: NA
d_call: NA

cdr3_nt: TGTGCCAGCAGATTAACAGGGTTAAACGGGGAGCTGTTTTTT
cdr3_aa: CASRLTGLNGELFF
v_call: TRBV6-5
j_call: TRBJ2-2
clone_size: NA
d_call: NA

cdr3_nt: TGTGCCACCAGCAGAGATCGACTAGCGGGAGTCTACGAGCAGTACTTC
cdr3_aa: CATSRDRLAGVYEQYF
v_call: TRBV15
j_call: TRBJ2-7
clone_size: NA
d_call: TRBD2

cdr3_nt: TGTGCCAGCAGTGAAGGGACAGGGGGAGAGACCCAGTACTTC
cdr3_aa: CASSEGTGGETQYF
v_call: TRBV2
j_call: TRBJ2-5
clone_size: NA
d_call: TRBD1

cdr3_nt: TGTGCCAGCAGGGGACTAGCGGGAGTGAGTACGCAGTATTTT
cdr3_aa: CASRGLAGVSTQYF
v_call: TRBV28
j_call: TRBJ2-3
clone_size: NA
d_call: TRBD2

cdr3_nt: TGCGCCAGCAGCTTTAGGCGGGGAAACAATGAGCAGTTCTTC
cdr3_aa: CASSFRRGNNEQFF
v_call: TRBV5-1
j_call: TRBJ2-1
clone_size: NA
d_call: NA

cdr3_nt: TGTGCCAGCTCCTCGGGAGGCCCTAACTATGGCTACACCTTC
cdr3_aa: CASSSGGPNYGYTF
v_call: TRBV18
j_call: TRBJ1-2
clone_size: NA
d_call: NA

cdr3_nt: TGTGCCAGCAGCACCTGGGCCAGAAGCGTCCTGACTTTC
cdr3_aa: CASSTWARSVLTF
v_call: TRBV6-5
j_call: TRBJ2-6
clone_size: NA
d_call: NA

cdr3_nt: TGCGCCAGCAGCTCCTCGACAGGGGGTATTTATGGCTACACCTTC
cdr3_aa: CASSSSTGGIYGYTF
v_call: TRBV5-1
j_call: TRBJ1-2
clone_size: NA
d_call: TRBD1

cdr3_nt: TGCGCCAGCAGCTTGGATTCACCCCGAAGTGGCACTGAAGCTTTCTTT
cdr3_aa: CASSLDSPRSGTEAFF
v_call: TRBV5-1
j_call: TRBJ1-1
clone_size: NA
d_call: NA

cdr3_nt: TGTGCCAGCACTTTCCTAGGGGGAAGCTATGGCTACACCTTC
cdr3_aa: CASTFLGGSYGYTF
v_call: TRBV28
j_call: TRBJ1-2
clone_size: NA
d_call: NA

cdr3_nt: TGTGCCAGTAGTATTATGGGGCAGGGGGCAAGTGAAAAACTGTTTTTT
cdr3_aa: CASSIMGQGASEKLFF
v_call: TRBV19
j_call: TRBJ1-4
clone_size: NA
d_call: TRBD1

cdr3_nt: TGTGCCAGCAGTTTCGCGGGCAGGGGATCCTACAATGAGCAGTTCTTC
cdr3_aa: CASSFAGRGSYNEQFF
v_call: TRBV28
j_call: TRBJ2-1
clone_size: NA
d_call: NA

cdr3_nt: TGTGCCAGCAGCTTGGGACAAAACATTCAGTACTTC
cdr3_aa: CASSLGQNIQYF
v_call: TRBV7-2
j_call: TRBJ2-4
clone_size: once
d_call: NA

cdr3_nt: TGTGCCAGCAGCTTAGCGCGACTAGGGTACCAAGAGACCCAGTACTTC
cdr3_aa: CASSLARLGYQETQYF
v_call: TRBV7-2
j_call: TRBJ2-5
clone_size: NA
d_call: NA

cdr3_nt: TGTGCCAGCGGACGCGGACAGGGGGTAGCCGAGCAGTACTTC
cdr3_aa: CASGRGQGVAEQYF
v_call: TRBV6-5
j_call: TRBJ2-7
clone_size: NA
d_call: TRBD1

cdr3_nt: TGCGCCAGCAGCTTGTCGGGCCAAACTCGTCGAGGTGAAAAACTGTTTTTT
cdr3_aa: CASSLSGQTRRGEKLFF
v_call: TRBV5-1
j_call: TRBJ1-4
clone_size: NA
d_call: NA

cdr3_nt: TGTGCCAGCAGCCCCCCGTCTGGACGGAAAAACACCGGGGAGCTGTTTTTT
cdr3_aa: CASSPPSGRKNTGELFF
v_call: TRBV7-9
j_call: TRBJ2-2
clone_size: NA
d_call: NA

cdr3_nt: TGTGCCAGCAGCTGGGGGACAACTAATGAAAAACTGTTTTTT
cdr3_aa: CASSWGTTNEKLFF
v_call: TRBV7-3
j_call: TRBJ1-4
clone_size: NA
d_call: NA

cdr3_nt: TGTGCCAGCAGTTTAGGAGGAGCCGGGGCCAACGTCCTGACTTTC
cdr3_aa: CASSLGGAGANVLTF
v_call: TRBV28
j_call: TRBJ2-6
clone_size: once
d_call: NA

cdr3_nt: TGTGCCAGCAGACCCGGGACAGCTAACTATGGCTACACCTTC
cdr3_aa: CASRPGTANYGYTF
v_call: TRBV6-5
j_call: TRBJ1-2
clone_size: NA
d_call: TRBD1